Listed here is a single T cell receptor (beta chain). Libraries were prepared by immunoSEQ multiplex PCR; TCRdb keeps only in-frame clonotypes and omits some of them. The sample holds 13,000 to 15,000 clones; over 80% are singletons and the top ten take roughly 25%. This record comes from a study of T cells in tumors after PD-1 blockade. Study-level background: Excluded were patients with checkpoint blockade, immunosuppressants, or radiotherapy or other anti-cancer therapy within 4 weeks. Each patient got pembrolizumab 200 mg every 3 weeks or cemiplimab 350 mg every 2 weeks. Daily vismodegib 150 mg continued in a subset of anti-PD-1-treated patients.

The CDR3 contains 14 residues. The V end was cut by 3 bases, the J end by 8 bases, with 16 bases between. Per germline, CDR1 SGHDT and CDR2 YYEEEE. This TCR derives from a human donor with basal cell carcinoma. The sample in question was PBMCs, obtained after anti-PD-1 treatment. The rearrangement links TRBV5-6 to TRBJ2-3; the D is unclear. CDR3 nucleotide sequence: TGTGCCAGCAGCTCACGTACTTTAGGAGCTACGCAGTATTTT. Encoded protein: CASSSRTLGATQYF.